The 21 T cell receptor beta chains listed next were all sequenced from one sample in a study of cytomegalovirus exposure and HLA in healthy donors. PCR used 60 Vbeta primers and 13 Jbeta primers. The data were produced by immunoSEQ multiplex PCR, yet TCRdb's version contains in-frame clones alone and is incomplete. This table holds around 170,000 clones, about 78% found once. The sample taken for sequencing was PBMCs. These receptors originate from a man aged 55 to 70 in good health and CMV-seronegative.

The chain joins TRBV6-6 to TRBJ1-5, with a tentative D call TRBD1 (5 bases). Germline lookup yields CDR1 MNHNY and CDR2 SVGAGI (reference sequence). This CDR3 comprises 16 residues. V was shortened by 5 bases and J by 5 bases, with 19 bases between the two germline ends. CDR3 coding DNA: TGTGCCAGCAGTCCCCGGGGGGGAGAACAGTATCAGCCCCAGCATTTT. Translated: CASSPRGGEQYQPQHF.

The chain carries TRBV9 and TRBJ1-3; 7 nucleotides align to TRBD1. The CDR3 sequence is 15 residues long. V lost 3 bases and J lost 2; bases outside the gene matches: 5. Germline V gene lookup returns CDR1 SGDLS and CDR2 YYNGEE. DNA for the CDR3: TGTGCCAGCAGCGGACAGGGTACGGCTGGAAACACCATATATTTT. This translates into CASSGQGTAGNTIYF.

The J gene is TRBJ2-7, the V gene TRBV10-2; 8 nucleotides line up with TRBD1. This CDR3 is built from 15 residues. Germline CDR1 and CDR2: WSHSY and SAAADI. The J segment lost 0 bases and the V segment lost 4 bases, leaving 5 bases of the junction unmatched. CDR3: CASSGTGLGSYEQYF. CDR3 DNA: TGCGCCAGCAGTGGGACAGGGCTCGGCTCCTACGAGCAGTACTTC.

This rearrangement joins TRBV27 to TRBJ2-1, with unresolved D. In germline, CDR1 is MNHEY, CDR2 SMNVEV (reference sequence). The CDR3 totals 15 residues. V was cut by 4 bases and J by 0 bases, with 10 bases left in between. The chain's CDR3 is CASSSEYRSYNEQFF. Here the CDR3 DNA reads TGTGCCAGCAGTTCGGAGTACCGCTCCTACAATGAGCAGTTCTTC.

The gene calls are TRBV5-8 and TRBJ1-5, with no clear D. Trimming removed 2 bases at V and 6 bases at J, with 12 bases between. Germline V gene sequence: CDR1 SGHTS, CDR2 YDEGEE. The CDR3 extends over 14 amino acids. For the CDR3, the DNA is TGTGCCAGCAGCTTCACCTTAGAGGGTCAGCCCCAGCATTTT. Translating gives CASSFTLEGQPQHF. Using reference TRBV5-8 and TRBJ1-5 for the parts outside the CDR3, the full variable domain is EAGVTQSPTHLIKTRGQQATLRCSPISGHTSVYWYQQALGLGLQFLLWYDEGEERNRGNFPPRFSGRQFPNYSSELNVNALELEDSALYLCASSFTLEGQPQHFGDGTRLSIL.

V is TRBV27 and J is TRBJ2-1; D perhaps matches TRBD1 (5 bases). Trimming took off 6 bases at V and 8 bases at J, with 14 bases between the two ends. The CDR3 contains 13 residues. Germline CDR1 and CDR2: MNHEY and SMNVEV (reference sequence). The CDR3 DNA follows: TGTGCCAGCAGGGGGCCCTTAGTCTATGAGCAGTTCTTC. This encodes CASRGPLVYEQFF.

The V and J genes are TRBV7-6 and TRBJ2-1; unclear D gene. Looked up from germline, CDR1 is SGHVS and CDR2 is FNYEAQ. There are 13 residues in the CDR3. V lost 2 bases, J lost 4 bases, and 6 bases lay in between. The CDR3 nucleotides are TGTGCCAGCAGCTTACTAGAATACAATGAGCAGTTCTTC. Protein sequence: CASSLLEYNEQFF.

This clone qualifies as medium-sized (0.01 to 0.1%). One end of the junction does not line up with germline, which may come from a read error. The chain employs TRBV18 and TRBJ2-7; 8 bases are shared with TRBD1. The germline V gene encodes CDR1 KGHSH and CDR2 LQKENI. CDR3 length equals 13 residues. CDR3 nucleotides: TGTGCCAGCTCAAATACCGACAGGGGCCGACCCTCCTTC. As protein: CASSNTDRGRPSF.

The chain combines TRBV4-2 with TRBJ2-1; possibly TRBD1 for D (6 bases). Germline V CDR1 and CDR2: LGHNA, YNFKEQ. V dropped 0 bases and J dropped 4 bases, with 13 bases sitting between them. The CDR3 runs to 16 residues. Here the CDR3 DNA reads TGTGCCAGCAGCCAAGATATGCGGACAGCTTACAATGAGCAGTTCTTC. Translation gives CASSQDMRTAYNEQFF.

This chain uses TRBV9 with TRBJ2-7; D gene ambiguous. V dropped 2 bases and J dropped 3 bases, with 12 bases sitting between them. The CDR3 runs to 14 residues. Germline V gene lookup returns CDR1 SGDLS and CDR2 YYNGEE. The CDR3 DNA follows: TGTGCCAGCAGCGTCGGGTTTCGAAGCTACGAGCAGTACTTC. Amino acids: CASSVGFRSYEQYF.

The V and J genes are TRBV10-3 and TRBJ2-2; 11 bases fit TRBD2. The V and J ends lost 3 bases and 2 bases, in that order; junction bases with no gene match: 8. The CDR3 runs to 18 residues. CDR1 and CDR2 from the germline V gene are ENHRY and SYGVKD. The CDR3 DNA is TGTGCCATCAGTGACTCCCCGACTAGCGGGGCTAACACCGGGGAGCTGTTTTTT. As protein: CAISDSPTSGANTGELFF.

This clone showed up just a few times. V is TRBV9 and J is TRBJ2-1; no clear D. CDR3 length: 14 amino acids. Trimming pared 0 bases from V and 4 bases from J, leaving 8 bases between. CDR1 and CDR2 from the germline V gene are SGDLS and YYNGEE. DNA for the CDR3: TGTGCCAGCAGCGTAGCTTCCACTTACAATGAGCAGTTCTTC. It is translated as CASSVASTYNEQFF.

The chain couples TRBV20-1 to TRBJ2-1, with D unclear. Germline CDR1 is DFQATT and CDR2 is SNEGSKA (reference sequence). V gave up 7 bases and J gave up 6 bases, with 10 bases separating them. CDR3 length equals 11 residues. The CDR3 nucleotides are TGCAGTGTACAATTCTTCAATGAGCAGTTCTTC. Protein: CSVQFFNEQFF.

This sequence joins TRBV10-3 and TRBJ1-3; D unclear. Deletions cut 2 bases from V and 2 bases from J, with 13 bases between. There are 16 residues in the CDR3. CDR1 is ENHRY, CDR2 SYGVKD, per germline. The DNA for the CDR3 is TGTGCCATCAGTGAGGGAGACCCGGCCACTGGAAACACCATATATTTT. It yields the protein CAISEGDPATGNTIYF.

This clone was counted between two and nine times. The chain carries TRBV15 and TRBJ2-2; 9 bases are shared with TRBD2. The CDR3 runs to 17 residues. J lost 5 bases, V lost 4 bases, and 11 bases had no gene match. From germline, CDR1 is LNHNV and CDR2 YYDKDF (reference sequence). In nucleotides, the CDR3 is TGTGCCACCAGCAATAAATTTAGGCTAGCGGGGACCGGGGAGCTGTTTTTT. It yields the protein CATSNKFRLAGTGELFF.

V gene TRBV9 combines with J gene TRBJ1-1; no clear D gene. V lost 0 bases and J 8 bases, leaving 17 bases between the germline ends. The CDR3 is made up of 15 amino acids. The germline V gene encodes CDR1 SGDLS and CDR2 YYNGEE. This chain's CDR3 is CASSVDLVGLKEAFF. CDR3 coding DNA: TGTGCCAGCAGCGTAGATCTAGTAGGACTGAAAGAAGCTTTCTTT.

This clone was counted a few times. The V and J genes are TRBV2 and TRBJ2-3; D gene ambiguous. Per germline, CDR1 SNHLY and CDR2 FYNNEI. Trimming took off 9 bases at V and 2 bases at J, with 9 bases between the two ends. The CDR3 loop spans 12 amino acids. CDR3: CARSPLTDTQYF. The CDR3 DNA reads TGTGCCAGGAGCCCCCTCACAGATACGCAGTATTTT.

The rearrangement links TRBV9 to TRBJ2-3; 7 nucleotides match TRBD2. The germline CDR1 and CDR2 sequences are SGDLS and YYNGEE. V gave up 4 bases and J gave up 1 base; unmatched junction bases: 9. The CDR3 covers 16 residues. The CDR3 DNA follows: TGTGCCAGCAGCCCGACGGCTAGCGGACGCACAGATACGCAGTATTTT. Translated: CASSPTASGRTDTQYF.

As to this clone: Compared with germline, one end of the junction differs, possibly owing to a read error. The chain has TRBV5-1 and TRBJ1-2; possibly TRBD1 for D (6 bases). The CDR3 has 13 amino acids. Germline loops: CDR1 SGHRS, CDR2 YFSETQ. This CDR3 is CASSLTRGDGYPF. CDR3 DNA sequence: TGCGCCAGCAGCTTGACCAGGGGCGATGGCTACCCCTTC.

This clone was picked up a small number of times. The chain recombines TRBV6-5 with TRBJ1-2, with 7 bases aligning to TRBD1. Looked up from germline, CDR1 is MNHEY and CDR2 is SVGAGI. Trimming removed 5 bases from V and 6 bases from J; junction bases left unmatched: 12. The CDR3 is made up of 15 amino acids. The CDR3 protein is CASSPLYRGRDGYTF. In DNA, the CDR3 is TGTGCCAGCAGTCCCTTATATAGGGGGCGTGATGGCTACACCTTC.

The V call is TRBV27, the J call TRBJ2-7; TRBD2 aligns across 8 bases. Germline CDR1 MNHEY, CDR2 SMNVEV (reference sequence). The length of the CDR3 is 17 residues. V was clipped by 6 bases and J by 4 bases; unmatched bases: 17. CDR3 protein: CASSPGPGAGEIYEQYF. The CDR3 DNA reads TGTGCCAGCAGCCCCGGCCCGGGAGCGGGAGAGATTTACGAGCAGTACTTC.